This TCR beta chain was captured by sequencing in a study of post-analysis software for immune sequencing data. Notes on the study in general: Patients showed TRBV5-6, TRBV5-1 and TRBV20-1 among five TRBV segments more frequent than in controls. Versus controls, multiple sclerosis patients showed significantly lower diversity (normalized Chao1).

The V and J ends lost 7 bases and 0 bases respectively, with 7 bases between them. The CDR3 runs 13 residues. Looked up from germline, CDR1 is MNHEY and CDR2 is SVGEGT. In its sample, this clonotype was seen many times. Its matching antigen is unknown. The library was made from cDNA and included unique molecular identifiers. It was from roughly 0.93 to 9.6 million T cells that some 500,000 cDNA molecules came. Each CDR3 protein is one row after TCRdb ran MiXCR on the PCR reads. The data hold 150,000 to 200,000 distinct CDR3 sequences, with around 28% observed a single time. Sequencing input: blood. The sequence came from a girl aged 10 to 17 with multiple sclerosis. The gene calls are TRBV6-2 or TRBV6-3 and TRBJ1-5; no reliable D call. The CDR3 is CASTPYSNQPQHF. The DNA for the CDR3 is TGTGCCAGCACTCCTTATAGCAATCAGCCCCAGCATTTT.